The T cell receptor beta chain described here comes from a study of siplizumab effects on memory and regulatory T cells. Remarks on this clone: Its antigen is not identified.

Generated by immunoSEQ multiplex PCR, the TCRdb table keeps only in-frame clones and is missing some. The profile shows some 120,000 clones, 85% to 95% of them singletons. Points from the study as a whole: Naive-or-memory phenotypes were unassignable for roughly 75-95% of proliferating CD4+ or CD8+ clones.

This CDR3 is built from 12 residues. The sequencing input was non-Treg CD4+ T cells sorted from blood. The chain joins TRBV21-1 to TRBJ2-2; the table's D call, TRBD1, was not checked against the DNA. TRBV21-1 is a documented pseudogene. The sequence was collected from a human donor in good health. This CDR3 reads CASRGLTGELFF. The CDR3 bases are TGTGCCAGCAGGGGCTTGACCGGGGAGCTGTTTTTT.